The 11 T cell receptor beta chains below all came from one sample that was sequenced in a study of OX40 agonist ivuxolimab in advanced cancers. Method: immunoSEQ multiplex PCR; TCRdb's copy keeps in-frame clones and lacks some. The sample carries some 34,000 clones, 88% recorded once. This specimen consisted of CD4+ or CD8+ T cells sorted from blood, obtained in a trial of the OX40 agonist ivuxolimab. Source of these receptors: an adult with an advanced solid tumor such as melanoma, head and neck, liver or kidney cancer.

CDR3 sequence: CASSQPVGEQFF. The CDR3 coding sequence is TGTGCCAGCAGTCAGCCAGTGGGTGAGCAGTTCTTC. The chain uses TRBV6-4 and TRBJ2-1; no firm D call. Germline CDR1 reads MRHNA; CDR2 reads SNTAGT. The CDR3 has 12 residues. The V gene lost 5 bases and the J gene lost 9 bases, with 11 bases spanning the gap.

This chain joins TRBV21-1 and TRBJ2-7; the table's D call, TRBD2, was not checked against the DNA. TRBV21-1 is a listed pseudogene. There are 20 residues in the CDR3. The chain's CDR3 is CASSKGREGLAVSTSGEQYF. DNA for the CDR3: TGTGCCAGCAGCAAGGGGCGAGAGGGACTAGCGGTTTCCACCTCTGGGGAGCAGTACTTC.

The rearrangement joins TRBV5-8 to TRBJ2-6, with 10 bases fitting TRBD1. Unmatched junction bases numbered 4, after V lost 4 bases and J lost 0 bases. Germline CDR1 is SGHTS and CDR2 is YDEGEE. The CDR3 consists of 17 residues. In DNA, the CDR3 is TGTGCCAGCAGCCCGGGACAGGGGCTCTCTGGGGCCAACGTCCTGACTTTC. Translation gives CASSPGQGLSGANVLTF.

The V and J genes are TRBV5-1 and TRBJ2-5, with D perhaps TRBD1 (8 bases). V dropped 0 bases and J dropped 4 bases, with 16 bases sitting between them. Per germline, CDR1 SGHRS and CDR2 YFSETQ. The CDR3 sequence is 16 residues long. CDR3 nucleotide sequence: TGCGCCAGCAGCTTGGCACAGGGGGGGATAGGAGAGACCCAGTACTTC. Amino acids: CASSLAQGGIGETQYF. The whole variable domain, remainder taken from reference TRBV5-1 and TRBJ2-5, is KAGVTQTPRYLIKTRGQQVTLSCSPISGHRSVSWYQQTPGQGLQFLFEYFSETQRNKGNFPGRFSGRQFSNSRSEMNVSTLELGDSALYLCASSLAQGGIGETQYFGPGTRLLVL.

The chain joins TRBV7-9 to TRBJ2-7; tentative D call: TRBD1 (6 bases). CDR1 is SEHNR, CDR2 FQNEAQ, per germline (reference sequence). Deletions cut 11 bases from V and 0 bases from J, with 17 bases between. The length of the CDR3 is 14 residues. CDR3 sequence (DNA): TGTGCCTCCAGGGACACCTTTAGCTCCTACGAGCAGTACTTC. Residues: CASRDTFSSYEQYF.

The count of this clone is one. The V and J genes are TRBV9 and TRBJ2-1, with 9 bases lining up with TRBD2. The CDR3 has 17 residues. Germline CDR1 is SGDLS and CDR2 is YYNGEE. The junction had 4 bases not matched to a gene; V was cut back by 0 bases and J by 0 bases. The CDR3 is CASSVDPSGISYNEQFF. The DNA for the CDR3 is TGTGCCAGCAGCGTAGATCCTAGCGGGATCTCCTACAATGAGCAGTTCTTC.

This clone is medium-sized within its sample. The chain employs TRBV27 and TRBJ2-7, with D unclear. From germline, CDR1 is MNHEY and CDR2 SMNVEV (reference sequence). This CDR3 has 13 residues. Trimming took off 1 base at V and 1 base at J, with 5 bases between the two ends. The CDR3 is CASSLLDSYEQYF. CDR3 sequence (DNA): TGTGCCAGCAGTTTATTAGATTCCTACGAGCAGTACTTC.

The chain has TRBV7-2 and TRBJ2-1; 9 nucleotides match TRBD1. The V gene's germline CDR1 is SGHTA and CDR2 FQGNSA. Trimming cost V 4 bases and J 8 bases; bases outside gene matches: 18. The CDR3 length is 18 residues. The CDR3 DNA reads as TGTGCCAGCAGCTCGTTTCCGTCGGGACAGGGTGTACGGCATGAGCAGTTCTTC. Translated: CASSSFPSGQGVRHEQFF.

This clone was picked up one time. V gene TRBV28 combines with J gene TRBJ1-2; 8 bases match TRBD1. The germline V gene encodes CDR1 MDHEN and CDR2 SYDVKM. After removal of 4 bases from V and 0 bases from J, the junction contained 13 bases not matched to a gene. This CDR3 has 18 residues. In DNA form, the CDR3 reads TGTGCCAGCAGTTCACCAACAGGGGGGAAGATTCCTAACTATGGCTACACCTTC. Residues: CASSSPTGGKIPNYGYTF.

The J gene is TRBJ2-7, the V gene TRBV9; the D is unclear. The V end lost 0 bases, the J end lost 2 bases, and 6 bases lay between the germline ends. There are 13 residues in the CDR3. Per germline, CDR1 SGDLS and CDR2 YYNGEE. Written as DNA, the CDR3 is TGTGCCAGCAGCGTAGCCGAAACCTACGAGCAGTACTTC. This gives the protein CASSVAETYEQYF.

V and J are TRBV5-1 and TRBJ1-1; possibly TRBD1 for D (6 bases). This CDR3 region has 14 residues. Germline V CDR1 and CDR2: SGHRS, YFSETQ. V lost 2 bases, J lost 8 bases, and 16 bases lay in between. The CDR3 coding sequence is TGCGCCAGCAGCTTCATAGGGGCAGGGGACGAAGCTTTCTTT. Translating it yields CASSFIGAGDEAFF.